Below are 22 T cell receptor beta chains sequenced from a single sample in a study of early T cells in non-severe SARS-CoV-2 infection listed by TCRdb under 2021. Library preparation used 5' RACE. The data were produced on a NextSeq 500. The public reads were run again by TCRdb, first through fastp at Q25 and then through MiXCR, and only productive beta chains were kept. Rows with a matching CDR3 protein are joined into one entry that keeps the most common DNA and genes. The sample includes some 57,000 distinct CDR3 sequences, with over 7% observed a single time. The leading ten clones occupy around 21% of the sample. The sequenced sample consisted of whole blood. All receptors come from an adult who was a healthcare worker with PCR-confirmed SARS-CoV-2 infection or an uninfected control (not recorded which).

The chain couples TRBV20-1 to TRBJ1-5, with D possibly matching TRBD1 (6 bases). The V gene lost 6 bases and the J gene lost 2 bases, with 14 bases spanning the gap. Per germline, CDR1 DFQATT and CDR2 SNEGSKA (reference sequence). The CDR3 contains 14 residues. The CDR3 DNA sequence: TGCAGTGCCCTAAGGGGGGCAGGCAATCAGCCCCAGCATTTT. Residues: CSALRGAGNQPQHF.

This chain links TRBV7-6 with TRBJ2-1; D is uncertain. This CDR3 comprises 15 residues. Germline V gene data show CDR1 as SGHVS and CDR2 as FNYEAQ. Trimming took off 5 bases at V and 7 bases at J, with 18 bases between the two ends. The CDR3 coding sequence is TGTGCCAGCAGCCTTAGTTCAGGAGTTCCTAATGAGCAGTTCTTC. Translating gives CASSLSSGVPNEQFF.

V and J are TRBV12-3 or TRBV12-4 and TRBJ2-1, with D tentatively TRBD2 (5 bases). There are 13 residues in the CDR3. Trimming removed 7 bases from V and 8 bases from J, with 15 bases in between. The CDR3 region is CASTLMRVDEQFF. The CDR3 DNA sequence: TGTGCCAGCACCCTCATGCGGGTCGATGAGCAGTTCTTC.

Turning to this clonotype: A much larger clonotype is one base distant, so this may be a read error. The chain has TRBV20-1 and TRBJ1-6; D is uncertain. Germline V CDR1 and CDR2: DFQATT, SNEGSKA (reference sequence). V lost 0 bases to trimming and J lost 18 bases, with 15 bases between them. The CDR3 totals 12 residues. This chain's CDR3 is CSARDGGRVCHF. DNA for the CDR3: TGCAGTGCTAGAGATGGCGGTCGCGTTTGCCACTTT.

The chain couples TRBV5-1 to TRBJ2-2; weak D call: TRBD1 (6 bases). The germline gives CDR1 SGHRS, CDR2 YFSETQ. The CDR3 length is 14 residues. Between the trimmed V and J ends, which lost 4 bases and 2 bases, there was a span of 9 bases. CDR3 sequence (DNA): TGCGCCAGCAGCCTGGACAGTAACACCGGGGAGCTGTTTTTT. Residues: CASSLDSNTGELFF. Using reference TRBV5-1 and TRBJ2-2 for the parts outside the CDR3, the full variable domain is KAGVTQTPRYLIKTRGQQVTLSCSPISGHRSVSWYQQTPGQGLQFLFEYFSETQRNKGNFPGRFSGRQFSNSRSEMNVSTLELGDSALYLCASSLDSNTGELFFGEGSRLTVL.

This clonotype was counted at least ten times. V and J are TRBV2 and TRBJ2-2, with TRBD1 identical over 7 bases. The length of the CDR3 is 14 residues. Germline V gene sequence: CDR1 SNHLY, CDR2 FYNNEI. V lost 6 bases and J lost 7; bases outside the gene matches: 8. The CDR3 bases are TGTGCCAGCAGGAACAGGGGTCAAGGCGGGGAGCTGTTTTTT. Translation: CASRNRGQGGELFF.

There are a few counts of this clonotype. The chain has TRBV12-3 or TRBV12-4 and TRBJ1-3; weak D call: TRBD1 (5 bases). The CDR3 contains 16 residues. The V end lost 3 bases, the J end lost 5 bases, and 17 bases lay between the germline ends. The CDR3 reads CASSLGDPRWRNTIYF. Here the CDR3 DNA reads TGTGCCAGCAGTTTGGGGGACCCCAGGTGGAGAAACACCATATATTTT.

This chain connects TRBV24-1 to TRBJ2-4, with TRBD2 matching 7 bases. CDR1 and CDR2 from the germline V gene are KGHDR and SFDVKD. There are 15 residues in the CDR3. V was pared by 7 bases and J by 1 base, with 6 bases of the junction left unmatched. CDR3 nucleotides: TGTGCCACCAGCCCCGGACTAGATGCCAAAAACATTCAGTACTTC. It yields the protein CATSPGLDAKNIQYF.

There are many counts of this clonotype. The V and J genes are TRBV20-1 and TRBJ2-7, with D possibly matching TRBD2 (6 bases). Looked up from germline, CDR1 is DFQATT and CDR2 is SNEGSKA (reference sequence). V dropped 6 bases and J dropped 4 bases, with 19 bases sitting between them. The CDR3 has 14 residues. The CDR3: CSAQLASPGYEQYF. DNA of the CDR3: TGCAGTGCCCAACTAGCCTCCCCTGGGTACGAGCAGTACTTC.

This clonotype was seen many times. One end of the junction does not line up with germline, which may come from a read error. This sequence joins TRBV6-1 and TRBJ2-5; no reliable D call. Germline V CDR1 and CDR2: MNHNS, SASEGT. CDR3 size: 13 residues. The CDR3 DNA sequence: TGTGCCAGCATTGAACCGGGCCAAGAGACCCAGTACTTC. It specifies CASIEPGQETQYF.

There are many counts of this clonotype. The limits of the CDR3 on the DNA are not certain, so only TCRdb's listed CDR3 is given. The V gene is TRBV7-3, the J gene TRBJ2-2. CDR1 SGHTA and CDR2 FQGTGA come from the germline V gene. Termini included, the CDR3 measures 17 amino acids. This CDR3 reads CASSYGPHQRGPGSCFF.

The table lists this clonotype with many counts. The CDR3 reads CASSQDQFASGGQEQFF. CDR3 DNA: TGCGCCAGCAGCCAAGATCAATTCGCTAGCGGGGGGCAGGAGCAGTTCTTC. The gene calls are TRBV4-1 and TRBJ2-1; 11 bases are a match to TRBD2. Germline loops: CDR1 MGHRA, CDR2 YSYEKL. CDR3 length equals 17 residues. V shed 0 bases and J 10 bases; nucleotides not matched to a gene: 11.

V and J are TRBV6-4 and TRBJ2-4; 7 bases fit TRBD1. The CDR3 length is 16 residues. V lost 7 bases to trimming and J lost 3 bases; unmatched junction nucleotides: 12. CDR1 is MRHNA, CDR2 SNTAGT, per germline. The CDR3 nucleotides read TGTGCCAGCAAGAGACAGGGTGGTATGGGCAAAAACATTCAGTACTTC. Its protein is CASKRQGGMGKNIQYF.

Many counts were recorded for this clonotype. The chain employs TRBV4-1 and TRBJ1-4; TRBD1 matches 7 bases. CDR3 length equals 15 residues. The germline V gene encodes CDR1 MGHRA and CDR2 YSYEKL. The trim removed 1 base at V and 8 bases at J, leaving 7 bases unmatched. The CDR3: CASSQVTGANEKLFF. The CDR3 DNA is TGCGCCAGCAGCCAAGTCACAGGGGCGAACGAAAAACTGTTTTTT.

This clonotype was counted ten times or more. This chain uses TRBV2 with TRBJ1-1; D may be TRBD1 (6 bases). The CDR3 totals 15 residues. Germline assignment: CDR1 SNHLY and CDR2 FYNNEI. V lost 6 bases and J lost 0, with 14 bases in between. CDR3 nucleotide sequence: TGTGCCAGCAGATATACACAGGGTTTGAACACTGAAGCTTTCTTT. Translated, it gives CASRYTQGLNTEAFF.

This clonotype came up a few times. The chain uses TRBV5-1 and TRBJ2-2, with D possibly matching TRBD1 (6 bases). The V and J ends lost 4 bases and 4 bases respectively, with 14 bases between them. The CDR3 runs 15 residues. Germline-derived CDR1 and CDR2 are SGHRS and YFSETQ. Here the CDR3 DNA reads TGCGCCAGCAGCCCGGGGACACTCGGCACCGGGGAGCTGTTTTTT. As protein: CASSPGTLGTGELFF.

This clonotype has at least ten counts. CDR3 nucleotides: TGTGCCAGCAGCGTAAGGCCGTATCCTGGCGAGCAGTACTTC. It encodes CASSVRPYPGEQYF. V and J are TRBV9 and TRBJ2-7; D is undetermined. Trimming left V 1 base short and J 6 bases short, with 14 bases between. This CDR3 is 14 amino acids long. Germline V gene data show CDR1 as SGDLS and CDR2 as YYNGEE.

In this sample, this clonotype turned up many times. The rearrangement uses TRBV13 and TRBJ1-2; TRBD1 aligns across 10 bases. The CDR3 is 12 amino acids. Germline trimming cut 8 bases from V and 9 bases from J; bases unmatched to any gene: 6. The germline gives CDR1 PRHDT, CDR2 FYEKMQ (reference sequence). CDR3 nucleotide sequence: TGTGCCAGCGTAGGACAGGGGGAGAGCTACACCTTC. It is translated as CASVGQGESYTF.

This clonotype came up many times. The gene calls are TRBV7-9 and TRBJ1-4, with unresolved D. The germline V and J ends were trimmed by 4 bases and 3 bases, with 9 bases remaining between them. The CDR3 covers 14 residues. Per the germline V gene, CDR1 is SEHNR and CDR2 is FQNEAQ (reference sequence). CDR3 nucleotides: TGTGCCAGCAGCTCGTTAGATCCTAATGAAAAACTGTTTTTT. It codes for CASSSLDPNEKLFF.

The chain links TRBV20-1 to TRBJ2-6; tentative D call: TRBD1 (6 bases). Germline-derived CDR1 and CDR2 are DFQATT and SNEGSKA (reference sequence). This CDR3 is 16 amino acids long. V lost 6 bases to trimming and J lost 0 bases, with 15 bases between them. The CDR3, as DNA: TGCAGTGCCCGTACAGGGTCTCGCTCTGGGGCCAACGTCCTGACTTTC. Its protein is CSARTGSRSGANVLTF.

In its sample, this clonotype was seen a few times. This chain connects TRBV7-9 to TRBJ1-2, with D unclear. Germline lookup yields CDR1 SEHNR and CDR2 FQNEAQ (reference sequence). V was shortened by 3 bases and J by 1 base, with 6 bases between the two germline ends. The CDR3 sequence is 13 residues long. The CDR3 bases are TGTGCCAGCAGCTTTCCAGTTAACTATGGCTACACCTTC. This codes for CASSFPVNYGYTF.

V gene TRBV4-1 combines with J gene TRBJ2-3; TRBD2 matches at 10 bases. J lost 2 bases, V lost 1 base, and 3 bases had no gene match. The CDR3 spans 16 residues. Germline V gene data show CDR1 as MGHRA and CDR2 as YSYEKL. CDR3 sequence: CASSQALAGDTDTQYF. The CDR3 DNA is TGCGCCAGCAGCCAAGCCCTAGCGGGGGACACAGATACGCAGTATTTT.